This T cell receptor (beta chain) was identified during a study of T-cell memory formation after mild COVID-19. Study findings and constraints: Later expanders leaned CD4+, whereas clones that contracted between day 15 and 85 were balanced CD4/CD8. Largely, contracting CD4+ clones fell within CM and EM, and contracting CD8+ clones within EMRA.

Using its own MiXCR run on the 5' RACE reads, TCRdb lists one record per CDR3 protein. The table shows 550,000 to 600,000 distinct CDR3 sequences, with roughly 17% occurring only once. This CDR3 comprises 16 residues. V dropped 6 bases and J dropped 2; count of bases not matched to a gene: 5. The V gene's germline CDR1 is SNHLY and CDR2 FYNNEI. This clonotype was observed a few times. Its antigen is unknown. The gene calls are TRBV2 and TRBJ2-5; 14 nucleotides align to TRBD2. The receptor was isolated from an adult woman who had mild COVID-19 (a few samples of this study predate the infection). Cell type and time point are not known. The sequenced material came from PBMCs or a T cell subset sorted from them (not recorded which). The CDR3 sequence is CASSGGTSGGQETQYF. CDR3 sequence (DNA): TGTGCCAGCAGCGGAGGGACTAGCGGGGGTCAAGAGACCCAGTACTTC.